The 12 T cell receptor beta chains reported below all come from one sample, sequenced in a study of radiotherapy plus CTLA-4 blockade in lung cancer. TCRdb's copy holds only in-frame clones and misses some; the assay was immunoSEQ multiplex PCR. The profile shows 80,000 or so clones, 84% of them singletons. Material: peripheral blood, obtained from a patient treated with radiotherapy plus ipilimumab. These receptors were taken from a human donor with non-small cell lung cancer who had stable disease on radiotherapy plus ipilimumab.

The rearrangement uses TRBV5-6 and TRBJ2-3; D not certain. The CDR3 consists of 13 residues. Germline-derived CDR1 and CDR2 are SGHDT and YYEEEE. Trimming removed 1 base at V and 8 bases at J, with 11 bases between. The CDR3 nucleotides read TGTGCCAGCAGCTTGCCGTCCGGACGTACGCAGTATTTT. Amino acid sequence: CASSLPSGRTQYF.

The chain has TRBV5-5 and TRBJ2-5, with D hard to call. The J call may be mistaken, given a closer DNA end match to TRBJ2-7. Per the germline V gene, CDR1 is SGHKS and CDR2 is YYEKEE (reference sequence). The CDR3 length is 15 residues. The chain's CDR3 is CASSLVVGQTYEQYF. CDR3 bases: TGTGCCAGCAGCTTGGTAGTTGGTCAAACCTACGAGCAGTACTTC.

This chain links TRBV13 with TRBJ2-1, with a possible D match to TRBD1 (6 bases). V was trimmed by 0 bases and J by 7 bases, leaving 10 bases between them. Germline CDR1 and CDR2: PRHDT and FYEKMQ (reference sequence). The length of the CDR3 is 14 residues. The CDR3 region is CASSLGGAGNEQFF. The CDR3 DNA follows: TGTGCCAGCAGCTTAGGGGGGGCCGGAAATGAGCAGTTCTTC.

The J gene is TRBJ2-7, the V gene TRBV28; TRBD2 matches at 12 bases. The CDR3 runs 15 residues. The V gene end was trimmed by 4 bases and the J gene end by 7 bases; junction bases not matched to a gene: 8. The V gene's germline CDR1 is MDHEN and CDR2 SYDVKM. This CDR3 reads CASSSLTSGREEQYF. The CDR3 DNA is TGTGCCAGCAGTTCCCTGACTAGCGGGAGAGAGGAGCAGTACTTC.

The chain couples TRBV11-2 to TRBJ1-2; tentative D call: TRBD1 (6 bases). V was pared by 5 bases and J by 4 bases, with 17 bases between. CDR3 length: 15 residues. Germline-derived CDR1 and CDR2 are SGHAT and FQNNGV. In DNA, the CDR3 is TGTGCCAGCAGCCGCATACAGGGACCTTCCTATGGCTACACCTTC. This encodes CASSRIQGPSYGYTF. Complete variable domain (other parts from reference TRBV11-2 and TRBJ1-2): EAGVAQSPRYKIIEKRQSVAFWCNPISGHATLYWYQQILGQGPKLLIQFQNNGVVDDSQLPKDRFSAERLKGVDSTLKIQPAKLEDSAVYLCASSRIQGPSYGYTFGSGTRLTVV.

V usage is TRBV7-9 and J usage is TRBJ1-2; D unresolved. The CDR3 runs 18 residues. With 8 bases removed from V and 1 base from J, the gap between germline ends came to 26 bases. Germline values: CDR1 SEHNR, CDR2 FQNEAQ (reference sequence). This CDR3 reads CASLLSGTAEGFNYGYTF. The CDR3 DNA follows: TGTGCCAGCCTTTTGTCCGGCACAGCCGAAGGTTTTAACTATGGCTACACCTTC.

This clone showed up just once. V is TRBV6-5 and J is TRBJ2-7; D gene uncertain. The CDR3 consists of 14 residues. Trimming pared 7 bases from V and 2 bases from J, leaving 15 bases between. The germline V gene encodes CDR1 MNHEY and CDR2 SVGAGI. The CDR3 DNA follows: TGTGCCAGCAAATTCCTCCCAAGCGCCTACGAGCAGTACTTC. This encodes CASKFLPSAYEQYF.

Turning to this clone: The conserved phenylalanine or tryptophan is not found at the CDR3 terminus, so this likely reflects a read error. The limits of the CDR3 on the DNA are not certain, so only TCRdb's listed CDR3 is given. The chain employs TRBV29-1 and TRBJ1-2; the DNA was not compared with TRBD1, the D call given in the table. CDR1 SQVTM and CDR2 ANQGSEA come from the germline V gene. The CDR3 length equals 15 residues, ends included. The CDR3 region is CSVEGTAPFLLWPAG.

This sequence joins TRBV28 and TRBJ1-5; TRBD1 matches at 11 bases. V dropped 1 base and J dropped 6; count of bases not matched to a gene: 5. The CDR3 covers 16 residues. CDR1 and CDR2 from the germline V gene are MDHEN and SYDVKM. DNA for the CDR3: TGTGCCAGCAGTTTATTGGGGACAGGGGGTGTTCAGCCCCAGCATTTT. Protein: CASSLLGTGGVQPQHF.

This clone was seen just once. This chain connects TRBV2 to TRBJ1-2; D perhaps matches TRBD1 (6 bases). Germline V gene data show CDR1 as SNHLY and CDR2 as FYNNEI. CDR3 length equals 13 residues. V lost 6 bases and J 8 bases, leaving 16 bases between the germline ends. The CDR3 spells CASRESDSRGYTF. CDR3 coding DNA: TGTGCCAGCAGGGAGTCGGACAGTCGAGGCTACACCTTC.

J is TRBJ1-1 and V is TRBV6-5, with D maybe TRBD1 (5 bases). The CDR3 has 15 residues. Germline V gene sequence: CDR1 MNHEY, CDR2 SVGAGI. V was trimmed by 0 bases and J by 4 bases, leaving 12 bases between them. The CDR3 protein is CASSYSLGGGTEAFF. In nucleotides, the CDR3 is TGTGCCAGCAGTTACTCTCTCGGGGGGGGCACTGAAGCTTTCTTT.

The V and J genes are TRBV30 and TRBJ1-2, with D unclear. V was shortened by 3 bases and J by 2 bases, with 7 bases between the two germline ends. The CDR3 is 12 residues long. Per the germline V gene, CDR1 is GTSNPN and CDR2 is SVGIG (reference sequence). As DNA, the CDR3 is TGTGCCTGGAGAGGACCGAACTATGGCTACACCTTC. Protein product: CAWRGPNYGYTF. The full variable domain, in which reference TRBV30 and TRBJ1-2 provide the parts outside the CDR3, is SQTIHQWPATLVQPVGSPLSLECTVEGTSNPNLYWYRQAAGRGLQLLFYSVGIGQISSEVPQNLSASRPQDRQFILSSKKLLLSDSGFYLCAWRGPNYGYTFGSGTRLTVV.